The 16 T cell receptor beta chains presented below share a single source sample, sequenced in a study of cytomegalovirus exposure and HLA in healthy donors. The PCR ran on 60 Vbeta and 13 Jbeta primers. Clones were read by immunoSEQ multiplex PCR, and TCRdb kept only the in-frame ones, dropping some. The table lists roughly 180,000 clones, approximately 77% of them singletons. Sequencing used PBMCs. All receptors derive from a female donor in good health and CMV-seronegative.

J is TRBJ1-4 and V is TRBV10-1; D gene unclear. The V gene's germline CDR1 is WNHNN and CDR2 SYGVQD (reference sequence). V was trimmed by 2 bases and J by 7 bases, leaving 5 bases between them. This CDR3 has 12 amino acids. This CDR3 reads CASSERGEKLFF. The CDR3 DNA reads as TGCGCCAGCAGTGAGAGAGGTGAAAAACTGTTTTTT.

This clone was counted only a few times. CDR3 nucleotide sequence: TGTGCCAGCAGTGACGGGTCGGGGAATCAGCCCCAGCATTTT. Protein: CASSDGSGNQPQHF. V gene TRBV6-5 combines with J gene TRBJ1-5; D is uncertain. CDR1 and CDR2 (germline): MNHEY, SVGAGI. V lost 5 bases, J lost 4 bases, and 12 bases lay in between. This CDR3 region has 14 residues.

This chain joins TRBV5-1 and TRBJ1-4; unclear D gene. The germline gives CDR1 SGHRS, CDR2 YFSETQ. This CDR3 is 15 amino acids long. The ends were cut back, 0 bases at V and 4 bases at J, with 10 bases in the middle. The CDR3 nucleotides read TGCGCCAGCAGCTTGGAAAGAGTTAGTAATGAAAAACTGTTTTTT. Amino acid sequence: CASSLERVSNEKLFF.

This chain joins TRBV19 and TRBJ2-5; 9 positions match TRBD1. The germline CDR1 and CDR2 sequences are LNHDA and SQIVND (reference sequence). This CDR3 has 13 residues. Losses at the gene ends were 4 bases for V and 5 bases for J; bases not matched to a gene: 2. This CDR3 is CASSTTGGETQYF. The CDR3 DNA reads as TGTGCCAGTAGTACGACAGGGGGGGAGACCCAGTACTTC.

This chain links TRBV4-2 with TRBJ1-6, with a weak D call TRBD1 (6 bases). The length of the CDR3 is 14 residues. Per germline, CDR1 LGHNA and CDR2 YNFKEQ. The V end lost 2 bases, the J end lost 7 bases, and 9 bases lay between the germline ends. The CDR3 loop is CASSQPGANSPLHF. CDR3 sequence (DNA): TGTGCCAGCAGCCAACCAGGGGCGAATTCACCCCTCCACTTT.

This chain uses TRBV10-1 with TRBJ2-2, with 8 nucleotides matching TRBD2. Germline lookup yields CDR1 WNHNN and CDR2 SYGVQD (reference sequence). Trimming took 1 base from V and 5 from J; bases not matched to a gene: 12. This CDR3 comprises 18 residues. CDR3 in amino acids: CASSEYGPAGGRTGELFF. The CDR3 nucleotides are TGCGCCAGCAGTGAGTATGGTCCGGCGGGAGGCAGGACCGGGGAGCTGTTTTTT.

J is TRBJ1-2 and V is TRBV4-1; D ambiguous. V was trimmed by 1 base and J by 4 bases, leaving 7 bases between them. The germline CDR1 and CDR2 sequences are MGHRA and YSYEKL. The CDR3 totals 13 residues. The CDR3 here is CASSQVSSYGYTF. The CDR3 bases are TGCGCCAGCAGCCAAGTTTCGTCCTATGGCTACACCTTC.

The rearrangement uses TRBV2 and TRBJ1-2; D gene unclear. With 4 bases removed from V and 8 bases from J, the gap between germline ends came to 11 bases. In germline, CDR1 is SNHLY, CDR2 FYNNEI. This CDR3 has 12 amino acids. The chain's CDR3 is CASSGPKAGYTF. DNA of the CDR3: TGTGCCAGCAGTGGGCCCAAAGCGGGCTACACCTTC.

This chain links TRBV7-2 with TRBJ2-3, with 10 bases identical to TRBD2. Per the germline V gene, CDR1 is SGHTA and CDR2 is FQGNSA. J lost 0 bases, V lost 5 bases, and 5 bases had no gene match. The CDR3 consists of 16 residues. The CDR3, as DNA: TGTGCCAGCAGCCCCGGACTAGCGGCCAGCACAGATACGCAGTATTTT. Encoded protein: CASSPGLAASTDTQYF.

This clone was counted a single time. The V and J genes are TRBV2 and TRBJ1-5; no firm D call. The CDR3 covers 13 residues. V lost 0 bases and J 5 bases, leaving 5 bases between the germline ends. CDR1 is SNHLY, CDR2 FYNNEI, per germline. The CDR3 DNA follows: TGTGCCAGCAGTGAAGCTCCTCATCAGCCCCAGCATTTT. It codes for CASSEAPHQPQHF.

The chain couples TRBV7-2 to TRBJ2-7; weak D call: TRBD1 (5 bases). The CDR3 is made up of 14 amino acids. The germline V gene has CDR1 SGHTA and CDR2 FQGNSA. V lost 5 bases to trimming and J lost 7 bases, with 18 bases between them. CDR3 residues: CASSKTENLREQYF. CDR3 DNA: TGTGCCAGCAGCAAGACAGAGAACCTGAGGGAGCAGTACTTC. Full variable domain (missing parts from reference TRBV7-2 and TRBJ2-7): GAGVSQSPSNKVTEKGKDVELRCDPISGHTALYWYRQSLGQGLEFLIYFQGNSAPDKSGLPSDRFSAERTGGSVSTLTIQRTQQEDSAVYLCASSKTENLREQYFGPGTRLTVT.

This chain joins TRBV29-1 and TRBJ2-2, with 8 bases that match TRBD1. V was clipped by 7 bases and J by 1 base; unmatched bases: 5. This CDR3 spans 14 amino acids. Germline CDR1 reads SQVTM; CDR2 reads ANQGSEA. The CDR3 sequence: CSGQGTGNTGELFF. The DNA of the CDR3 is TGCAGCGGGCAGGGGACAGGGAACACCGGGGAGCTGTTTTTT.

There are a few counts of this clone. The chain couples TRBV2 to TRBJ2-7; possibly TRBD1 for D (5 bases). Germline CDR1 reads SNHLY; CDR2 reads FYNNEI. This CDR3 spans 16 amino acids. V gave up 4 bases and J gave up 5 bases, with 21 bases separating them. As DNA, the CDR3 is TGTGCCAGCAGTGTCATTGGGGCCGCTGGACCCAACGAGCAGTACTTC. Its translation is CASSVIGAAGPNEQYF.

This CDR3 is CASSFGTGPEKLFF. The CDR3 DNA is TGTGCCAGTAGTTTCGGGACAGGGCCTGAAAAACTGTTTTTT. The J gene is TRBJ1-4, the V gene TRBV19, with 9 bases identical to TRBD1. V shed 5 bases and J 7 bases; nucleotides not matched to a gene: 5. The CDR3 is 14 amino acids. CDR1 and CDR2 from the germline V gene are LNHDA and SQIVND (reference sequence).

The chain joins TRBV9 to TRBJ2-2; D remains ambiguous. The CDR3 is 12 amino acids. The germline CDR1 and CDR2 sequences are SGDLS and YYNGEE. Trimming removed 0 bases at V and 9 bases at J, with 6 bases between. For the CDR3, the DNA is TGTGCCAGCAGCGTAGATGGCTGGGAGCTGTTTTTT. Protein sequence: CASSVDGWELFF.

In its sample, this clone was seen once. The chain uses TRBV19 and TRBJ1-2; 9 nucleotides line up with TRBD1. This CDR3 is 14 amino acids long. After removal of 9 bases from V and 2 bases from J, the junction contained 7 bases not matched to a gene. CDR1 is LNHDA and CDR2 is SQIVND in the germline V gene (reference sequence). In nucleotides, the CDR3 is TGTGCCAGCCGAATTGACAGGGGGAACTATGGCTACACCTTC. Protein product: CASRIDRGNYGYTF. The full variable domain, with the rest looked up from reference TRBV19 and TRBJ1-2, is DGGITQSPKYLFRKEGQNVTLSCEQNLNHDAMYWYRQDPGQGLRLIYYSQIVNDFQKGDIAEGYSVSREKKESFPLTVTSAQKNPTAFYLCASRIDRGNYGYTFGSGTRLTVV.